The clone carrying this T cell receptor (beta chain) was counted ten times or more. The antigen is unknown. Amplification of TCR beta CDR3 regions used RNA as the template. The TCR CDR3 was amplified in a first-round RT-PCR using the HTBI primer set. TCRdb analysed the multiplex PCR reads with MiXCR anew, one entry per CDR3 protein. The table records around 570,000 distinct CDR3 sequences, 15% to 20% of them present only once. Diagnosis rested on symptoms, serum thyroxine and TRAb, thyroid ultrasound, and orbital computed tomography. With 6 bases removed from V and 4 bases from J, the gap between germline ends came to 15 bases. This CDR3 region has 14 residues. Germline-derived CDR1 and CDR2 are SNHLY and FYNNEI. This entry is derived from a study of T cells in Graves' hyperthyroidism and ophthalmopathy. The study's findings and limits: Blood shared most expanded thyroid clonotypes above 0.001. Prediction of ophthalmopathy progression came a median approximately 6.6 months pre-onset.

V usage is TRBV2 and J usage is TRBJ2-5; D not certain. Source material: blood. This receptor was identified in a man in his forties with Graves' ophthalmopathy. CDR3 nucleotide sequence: TGTGCCAGCAGCCCTGTAAGGGTTGGAGAGACCCAGTACTTC. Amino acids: CASSPVRVGETQYF.